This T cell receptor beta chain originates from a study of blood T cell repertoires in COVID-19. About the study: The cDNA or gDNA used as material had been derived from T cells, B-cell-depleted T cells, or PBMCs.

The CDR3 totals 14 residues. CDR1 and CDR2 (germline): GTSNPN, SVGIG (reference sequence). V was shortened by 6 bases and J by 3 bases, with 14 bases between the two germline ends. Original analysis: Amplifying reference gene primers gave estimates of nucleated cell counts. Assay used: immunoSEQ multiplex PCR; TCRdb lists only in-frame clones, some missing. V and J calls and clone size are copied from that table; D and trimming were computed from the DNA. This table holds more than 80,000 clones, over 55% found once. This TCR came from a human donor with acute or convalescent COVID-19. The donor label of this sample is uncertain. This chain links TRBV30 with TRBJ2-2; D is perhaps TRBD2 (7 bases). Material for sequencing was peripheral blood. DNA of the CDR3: TGTGCCTGCCCTCGGGGGGCGCACACCGGGGAGCTGTTTTTT. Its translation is CACPRGAHTGELFF.